These T cell receptor beta chains were read from a single sample in a study of a mutant IDH1 vaccine in newly diagnosed glioma. Which antigens these TCRs recognize remains unknown. Some clones are missing from TCRdb's copy, which holds only in-frame ones; the method was immunoSEQ multiplex PCR. Of 60,000 or so clones in the sample, around four fifths are singletons; the top ten hold 3.5% to 5%. Material: PBMCs, obtained from a glioma patient whose treatment included an IDH1 peptide vaccine. These receptors originate from a man between 25 and 39 years old with glioma. The CDR3 runs from the conserved cysteine through the conserved F or W. Clone sizes are given selectively: once, few, many, or a class where the clone is expanded.

TRBV19	NA	TRBJ2-2	CASSIPSGGPRLLAGELFF
TRBV28	once	TRBJ1-4	CASSLPRDRGHEKLFF
TRBV12-5	NA	TRBJ2-1	CASRPSSSYNEQFF
TRBV27	NA	TRBJ1-3	CASSLSRVKNTIYF
TRBV6-5	NA	TRBJ1-1	CASSYGRGTEAFF
TRBV6-1	NA	TRBJ1-6	CASTSGASYNSPLHF
TRBV30	NA	TRBJ1-3	CAWSGLSGNTIYF
TRBV5-4	NA	TRBJ2-3	CASSLFRLAGPTDTQYF
TRBV4-1	NA	TRBJ1-1	CASSSRTGGLNTEAFF
TRBV9	NA	TRBJ2-2	CASSVTGELFF
TRBV28	NA	TRBJ2-2	CASTIQGNTGELFF
TRBV29-1	NA	TRBJ2-2	CSVRRGDPNTGELFF
TRBV5-1	NA	TRBJ1-2	CASSLEAGARYGYTF
TRBV10-1	NA	TRBJ2-3	CASSEGLAGQYF
TRBV28	NA	TRBJ1-5	CASSLVQGQPQHF
TRBV5-6	NA	TRBJ2-7	CASSGTGKTYEQYF
TRBV27	NA	TRBJ2-1	CASSPQGNEQFF
TRBV4-1	NA	TRBJ2-1	CASSPGQGGLAYNEQFF
TRBV11-1	NA	TRBJ1-2	CASSLVGGSEGYTF
TRBV5-8	once	TRBJ2-1	CASSLQEGAAYNEQFF
TRBV9	NA	TRBJ2-1	CASSPGAAGDHNEQFF
TRBV7-6	NA	TRBJ2-1	CASSPPSHNEQFF
TRBV2	few	TRBJ2-1	CASREWWDNEQFF
TRBV9	NA	TRBJ2-1	CASSVGTVEQFF
TRBV5-4	once	TRBJ2-6	CASSFGGLASGANVLTF
TRBV5-8	NA	TRBJ2-2	CASSHRDRDRNTGELFF
TRBV7-2	NA	TRBJ2-7	CASSYGQGAEQYF
TRBV5-1	NA	TRBJ2-7	CASSSLPPGGSSYEQYF
TRBV28	NA	TRBJ1-2	CASSLGRTGSGYTF
TRBV19	NA	TRBJ1-1	CASSIVGAGVGEAFF
TRBV19	NA	TRBJ1-6	CASSMVAAYNSPLHF
TRBV5-1	NA	TRBJ2-5	CASSLGRNQETQYF
TRBV5-1	once	TRBJ1-3	CASSSALRNAGNTIYF
TRBV19	few	TRBJ2-1	CASSPLAGVYNEQFF
TRBV4-1	NA	TRBJ1-1	CASSQLPPTTGAFF
TRBV10-1	NA	TRBJ1-1	CASSPRGRGTEAFF
TRBV27	NA	TRBJ1-2	CASSLTWTGSNYGYTF
TRBV19	NA	TRBJ1-3	CASSIQYGTGGNTIYF
TRBV5-1	few	TRBJ1-4	CASSPQGGFNEKLFF
TRBV7-9	NA	TRBJ2-7	CASSPEGWDRGGWEQYF
TRBV11-2	NA	TRBJ2-7	CASSLDRPTYEQYF